The next 30 T cell receptor beta chains were all read from a single sample in a study of regulatory and conventional T cells in RAG deficiency. Profiling relied on immunoSEQ multiplex PCR, and the TCRdb table lists in-frame clones only, not all of them. This sample has around 30,000 clones, with just under 90% found just once. This same sample was also taken into another study, of regulatory T cells. That publication notes: Primers: 52 TRBV forward and 13 TRBJ reverse.

The sample taken for sequencing was CD8+ T cells sorted from blood. These receptors were taken from a human donor in good health.

The V and J genes are TRBV4-1 and TRBJ2-1; D not resolved. Germline loops: CDR1 MGHRA, CDR2 YSYEKL. The CDR3 totals 15 residues. Trimming shortened V by 0 bases and J by 7 bases, and 13 bases separated the two germline ends. CDR3 DNA sequence: TGCGCCAGCAGCCAAGAAGAGATTAGCAGAAATGAGCAGTTCTTC. Amino acids: CASSQEEISRNEQFF.

This chain joins TRBV6-5 and TRBJ1-2; D might be TRBD1 (5 bases). The CDR3 totals 12 residues. The V gene lost 10 bases and the J gene lost 8 bases, with 17 bases spanning the gap. Germline CDR1 MNHEY, CDR2 SVGAGI. CDR3 bases: TGTGCCACCCACAACAGGAGGCTCGGCTACACCTTC. Its protein is CATHNRRLGYTF.

The chain links TRBV5-4 to TRBJ2-4; 9 bases map to TRBD1. Germline V gene data show CDR1 as SGHNT and CDR2 as YYREEE (reference sequence). The J segment lost 5 bases and the V segment lost 0 bases, leaving 3 bases of the junction unmatched. There are 15 residues in the CDR3. The CDR3 protein is CASSLEGQGQNIQYF. Written as DNA, the CDR3 is TGTGCCAGCAGCTTGGAGGGACAGGGACAAAACATTCAGTACTTC.

This clone was seen only once. The gene calls are TRBV9 and TRBJ2-2, with 7 bases identical to TRBD2. Per germline, CDR1 SGDLS and CDR2 YYNGEE. J was trimmed by 4 bases and V by 0 bases; bases with no gene match: 3. The CDR3 contains 15 residues. Here the CDR3 reads CASSVAGGPTGELFF. For the CDR3, the DNA is TGTGCCAGCAGCGTAGCGGGGGGACCCACCGGGGAGCTGTTTTTT.

The gene calls are TRBV28 and TRBJ2-1; no definite D call. The germline V gene has CDR1 MDHEN and CDR2 SYDVKM. V lost 4 bases and J lost 10, with 11 bases in between. The CDR3 is 12 residues long. CDR3 residues: CASSSPPQEQFF. CDR3 DNA: TGTGCCAGCAGTTCGCCACCACAAGAGCAGTTCTTC.

The CDR3 DNA follows: TGTGCCAGCAGTTACTCTGACCGCCGTGAAGCTTTCTTT. Translated: CASSYSDRREAFF. This chain connects TRBV6-6 to TRBJ1-1; D is undetermined. Germline V lookup: CDR1 MNHNY, CDR2 SVGAGI (reference sequence). This CDR3 spans 13 amino acids. The V end was cut by 0 bases, the J end by 7 bases, with 9 bases between.

This chain uses TRBV6-5 with TRBJ1-2; tentative D call: TRBD1 (6 bases). V was pared by 5 bases and J by 8 bases, with 15 bases between. The CDR3 spans 13 residues. Germline assignment: CDR1 MNHEY and CDR2 SVGAGI. The DNA for the CDR3 is TGTGCCAGCAGTCTAGCACAGGGTAGGGGCTACACCTTC. Translating gives CASSLAQGRGYTF.

The chain employs TRBV2 and TRBJ1-6; TRBD1 matches 8 bases. Germline V lookup: CDR1 SNHLY, CDR2 FYNNEI. This CDR3 has 16 residues. Trimming removed 0 bases from V and 7 bases from J; junction bases left unmatched: 5. The CDR3 nucleotides read TGTGCCAGCAGTGAAGCTCCGACAGGGGCAAATTCACCCCTCCACTTT. This encodes CASSEAPTGANSPLHF.

V is TRBV7-9 and J is TRBJ2-1, with TRBD2 as a possible D gene (6 bases). CDR3 size: 18 residues. The germline CDR1 and CDR2 sequences are SEHNR and FQNEAQ (reference sequence). Between the trimmed V and J ends, which lost 2 bases and 9 bases, there was a span of 26 bases. The CDR3 bases are TGTGCCAGCAGCTTAAACTTGGTCCCGACGGGGACTGGAGGTGAGCAGTTCTTC. Translating it yields CASSLNLVPTGTGGEQFF.

V usage is TRBV7-8 and J usage is TRBJ2-7, with 10 nucleotides matching TRBD1. V was pared by 1 base and J by 7 bases, with 7 bases of the junction left unmatched. The CDR3 covers 15 residues. Germline V lookup: CDR1 SGHVS, CDR2 FQNEAQ. For the CDR3, the DNA is TGTGCCAGCAGCTTAGAAGTGGGACAGGGGATGGAGCAGTACTTC. Translated, it gives CASSLEVGQGMEQYF.

This chain joins TRBV7-8 and TRBJ2-1; D gene unclear. This CDR3 is built from 11 residues. Deletions cut 3 bases from V and 7 bases from J, with 4 bases between. Germline CDR1 SGHVS, CDR2 FQNEAQ. The CDR3 spells CASSFGNEQFF. The CDR3 coding sequence is TGTGCCAGCAGCTTTGGAAATGAGCAGTTCTTC.

This clone turned up a few times. The rearrangement joins TRBV19 to TRBJ1-6, with D possibly TRBD1 on 6 matching bases. V shed 5 bases and J shed 5 bases, with 13 bases lying between them. Germline lookup yields CDR1 LNHDA and CDR2 SQIVND (reference sequence). CDR3 size: 15 residues. The CDR3 reads CASSDSGADNSPLHF. CDR3 bases: TGTGCCAGTAGTGATTCAGGGGCTGATAATTCACCCCTCCACTTT.

For this clone: The sample contains more than one DNA sequence encoding this CDR3. The V gene is TRBV6-1, the J gene TRBJ2-7; 7 bases are shared with TRBD1. The CDR3 consists of 15 residues. V trimming: 6 bases; J trimming: 6 bases; junction bases outside the gene matches: 14. Germline assignment: CDR1 MNHNS and CDR2 SASEGT. This CDR3 reads CASSDPPKGAFEQYF. DNA for the CDR3: TGTGCCAGCAGCGACCCTCCGAAGGGGGCGTTCGAGCAGTACTTC.

The rearrangement links TRBV5-6 to TRBJ1-6, with D unresolved. The CDR3 covers 12 residues. The germline CDR1 and CDR2 sequences are SGHDT and YYEEEE. Trimming pared 4 bases from V and 4 bases from J, leaving 3 bases between. This chain's CDR3 is CASSAYNSPLHF. The DNA of the CDR3 is TGTGCCAGCAGCGCTTATAATTCACCCCTCCACTTT.

This sequence joins TRBV28 and TRBJ1-6; no clear D. Germline V lookup: CDR1 MDHEN, CDR2 SYDVKM. The ends were cut back, 5 bases at V and 4 bases at J, with 15 bases in the middle. The CDR3 consists of 16 residues. The CDR3 DNA follows: TGTGCCAGCAGTCCGGCCGCGGTAAGATATAATTCACCCCTCCACTTT. Translation gives CASSPAAVRYNSPLHF.

The J gene is TRBJ2-7, the V gene TRBV21-1; TRBD1 was called by the table and not checked on the DNA. TRBV21-1 is recorded as a pseudogene. The CDR3 has 21 residues. In DNA, the CDR3 is TGTGCCAGCAGCAAAGGGGTAAAAGGGGGACAGGGTCGGGTAGGATCCTACGAGCAGTACTTC. Translation: CASSKGVKGGQGRVGSYEQYF.

The chain employs TRBV27 and TRBJ2-7; weak D call: TRBD2 (6 bases). The CDR3 sequence is 14 residues long. Germline V CDR1 and CDR2: MNHEY, SMNVEV (reference sequence). V was shortened by 2 bases and J by 10 bases, with 18 bases between the two germline ends. The CDR3 protein is CASSLTAGRSNQYF. Written as DNA, the CDR3 is TGTGCCAGCAGTTTAACGGCGGGGAGATCTAATCAGTACTTC.

The gene calls are TRBV5-6 and TRBJ2-1; 9 bases map to TRBD1. Germline V CDR1 and CDR2: SGHDT, YYEEEE. This CDR3 has 15 amino acids. After removal of 2 bases from V and 4 bases from J, the junction contained 4 bases not matched to a gene. The chain's CDR3 is CASSFRDRVYNEQFF. The CDR3 bases are TGTGCCAGCAGCTTCCGGGACAGGGTTTACAATGAGCAGTTCTTC.

This sequence joins TRBV28 and TRBJ1-1; no definite D call. Germline CDR1 is MDHEN and CDR2 is SYDVKM. This CDR3 contains 11 residues. Deletions cut 6 bases from V and 3 bases from J, with 5 bases between. The CDR3 region is CASRRYTEAFF. CDR3 in DNA: TGTGCCAGCAGACGTTACACTGAAGCTTTCTTT.

The gene calls are TRBV28 and TRBJ2-7, with TRBD2 matching 9 bases. CDR3 length equals 16 residues. Germline V gene lookup returns CDR1 MDHEN and CDR2 SYDVKM. The V segment lost 6 bases and the J segment 1 base; nucleotides outside the gene matches: 10. Written as DNA, the CDR3 is TGTGCCAGCAGCCATGCCGGGACTAGCAGGTCCTACGAGCAGTACTTC. Protein: CASSHAGTSRSYEQYF.

The rearrangement links TRBV28 to TRBJ1-2; TRBD1 matches at 11 bases. The ends lost 3 bases at V and 6 bases at J; junction bases unmatched: 9. The germline CDR1 and CDR2 sequences are MDHEN and SYDVKM. The CDR3 runs to 16 residues. The CDR3: CASSFSLGQGADGYTF. The CDR3, as DNA: TGTGCCAGCAGTTTTTCTCTTGGACAGGGGGCCGATGGCTACACCTTC.

The rearrangement uses TRBV7-3 and TRBJ2-5; the match to TRBD1 covers 7 bases. CDR1 and CDR2 (germline): SGHTA, FQGTGA. CDR3 length: 13 residues. V shed 5 bases and J 4 bases; nucleotides not matched to a gene: 4. Here the CDR3 DNA reads TGTGCCAGCAGCCGACAGGGCGTAGAGACCCAGTACTTC. It codes for CASSRQGVETQYF.

The chain combines TRBV19 with TRBJ1-2; D perhaps matches TRBD1 (5 bases). V lost 3 bases to trimming and J lost 6 bases, with 23 bases between them. The CDR3 has 17 residues. The germline V gene has CDR1 LNHDA and CDR2 SQIVND (reference sequence). CDR3 region: CASSILFRDGGGHGYTF. In nucleotides, the CDR3 is TGTGCCAGTAGTATCCTATTCCGGGACGGCGGAGGTCATGGCTACACCTTC.

The chain carries TRBV5-4 and TRBJ1-1, with TRBD1 matching over 9 bases. Germline loops: CDR1 SGHNT, CDR2 YYREEE (reference sequence). Trimming took 2 bases from V and 7 from J; bases not matched to a gene: 6. The CDR3 length is 14 residues. The DNA of the CDR3 is TGTGCCAGCAGCTTAAACAGGGGGCTGGATGAAGCTTTCTTT. It specifies CASSLNRGLDEAFF.

This clone was observed a few times. The V gene is TRBV19, the J gene TRBJ1-2, with D possibly being TRBD1 (6 bases). V was shortened by 7 bases and J by 7 bases, with 13 bases between the two germline ends. The CDR3 is 12 residues long. The germline CDR1 and CDR2 sequences are LNHDA and SQIVND (reference sequence). CDR3 sequence: CASTIGGSGYTF. CDR3 DNA: TGTGCCAGTACCATAGGGGGGTCTGGCTACACCTTC.

The rearrangement joins TRBV5-1 to TRBJ2-5; D might be TRBD1 or TRBD2, each matching 5 bases. CDR1 is SGHRS and CDR2 is YFSETQ in the germline V gene. The ends were cut back, 4 bases at V and 1 base at J, with 11 bases in the middle. The CDR3 is 14 amino acids. In DNA, the CDR3 is TGCGCCAGCAGCCTGGGACCTAGCCAAGAGACCCAGTACTTC. It yields the protein CASSLGPSQETQYF.

The chain links TRBV11-2 to TRBJ2-7; tentatively, D is TRBD1 (6 bases). Germline CDR1 SGHAT, CDR2 FQNNGV. The ends were cut back, 1 base at V and 2 bases at J, with 12 bases in the middle. The CDR3 covers 15 residues. CDR3 sequence: CASSLGGRGPYEQYF. The CDR3 DNA follows: TGTGCCAGCAGCTTAGGGGGCAGGGGCCCCTACGAGCAGTACTTC.

This sequence joins TRBV4-1 and TRBJ1-6; tentative D call: TRBD1 (6 bases). The CDR3 length is 18 residues. The V end was cut by 0 bases, the J end by 1 base, with 13 bases between. From germline, CDR1 is MGHRA and CDR2 YSYEKL. The CDR3 coding sequence is TGCGCCAGCAGCCAAGAGGGGGGCGTTGGTTCCTATAATTCACCCCTCCACTTT. Translating it yields CASSQEGGVGSYNSPLHF.

The chain links TRBV6-5 to TRBJ2-1; 12 bases fit TRBD2. The V segment lost 4 bases and the J segment 5 bases; nucleotides outside the gene matches: 6. This CDR3 contains 16 residues. The germline gives CDR1 MNHEY, CDR2 SVGAGI. Written as DNA, the CDR3 is TGTGCCAGCAGTTCCTGGACTAGCGGGACCGACAATGAGCAGTTCTTC. Translating it yields CASSSWTSGTDNEQFF.

The chain recombines TRBV5-1 with TRBJ2-7; D not resolved. The CDR3 contains 14 residues. Germline values: CDR1 SGHRS, CDR2 YFSETQ. The V and J ends lost 0 bases and 3 bases respectively, with 10 bases between them. CDR3 amino acids: CASSLAGRNYEQYF. The CDR3 nucleotides read TGCGCCAGCAGCTTGGCTGGACGGAACTACGAGCAGTACTTC.